Below, 22 T cell receptor beta chains from the same sample are listed, as sequenced in a study of response to subunit inactivated influenza vaccine. TCRdb re-called the RT-PCR reads through MiXCR, storing one row per CDR3 protein. The sample has about 650,000 distinct CDR3 sequences; 15% to 17% are singletons. The sample consisted of PBMCs from blood, taken approximately 12 days after vaccination. The receptors originated from a middle-aged man who received an inactivated influenza vaccine.

This clonotype was observed a few times. V and J are TRBV13 and TRBJ2-7; unclear D gene. Germline-derived CDR1 and CDR2 are PRHDT and FYEKMQ (reference sequence). CDR3 length: 13 amino acids. V was clipped by 4 bases and J by 4 bases, with 11 bases between them. The CDR3 loop is CASSSPGRYEQYF. CDR3 DNA: TGTGCCAGCAGCTCCCCCGGAAGGTACGAGCAGTACTTC.

This clonotype has just a few counts. The rearrangement uses TRBV7-9 and TRBJ2-7; weak D call: TRBD2 (5 bases). Germline V gene lookup returns CDR1 SEHNR and CDR2 FQNEAQ (reference sequence). This CDR3 region has 16 residues. The V gene lost 5 bases and the J gene lost 2 bases, with 19 bases spanning the gap. The DNA for the CDR3 is TGTGCCAGCAGCCCCCTTCAGCGGTCGGGCACCTACGAGCAGTACTTC. Residues: CASSPLQRSGTYEQYF.

This clonotype has only a few counts. This rearrangement joins TRBV4-1 to TRBJ2-3, with 9 bases identical to TRBD2. Germline CDR1 is MGHRA and CDR2 is YSYEKL. Trimming at V came to 1 base and at J to 2 bases, leaving 7 bases not matched to a gene. The CDR3 covers 17 residues. CDR3 sequence reads: CASSQGTTSGNTDTQYF. The CDR3 DNA sequence: TGCGCCAGCAGCCAAGGAACGACTAGCGGAAACACAGATACGCAGTATTTT.

The table lists this clonotype with a few counts. This chain uses TRBV29-1 with TRBJ2-4, with 8 bases that match TRBD2. Germline lookup yields CDR1 SQVTM and CDR2 ANQGSEA. The trim removed 4 bases at V and 9 bases at J, leaving 11 bases unmatched. The CDR3 consists of 14 residues. The CDR3 DNA sequence: TGCAGCGTTGGTAGCGGGATTGGCCAGGGCATTCAGTACTTC. Translating it yields CSVGSGIGQGIQYF.

The chain uses TRBV25-1 and TRBJ1-4, with D tentatively TRBD1 (6 bases). Trimming removed 1 base at V and 3 bases at J, with 15 bases between. Germline values: CDR1 MGHDK, CDR2 SYGVNS. The CDR3 loop spans 17 amino acids. The CDR3 region is CASSESRGASANEKLFF. CDR3 coding DNA: TGTGCCAGCAGTGAATCAAGGGGGGCGTCGGCTAATGAAAAACTGTTTTTT.

The chain has TRBV29-1 and TRBJ1-2; D is undetermined. V gave up 7 bases and J gave up 6 bases, with 15 bases separating them. Per the germline V gene, CDR1 is SQVTM and CDR2 is ANQGSEA. This CDR3 is 12 amino acids long. CDR3 in amino acids: CSGGPESDGYTF. Here the CDR3 DNA reads TGCAGCGGGGGTCCGGAGTCGGATGGCTACACCTTC.

A few counts support this clonotype. J is TRBJ2-6 and V is TRBV2; D may be TRBD1 (5 bases). The CDR3 spans 19 residues. Germline V gene lookup returns CDR1 SNHLY and CDR2 FYNNEI. V shed 3 bases and J shed 0 bases, with 18 bases lying between them. CDR3 sequence (DNA): TGTGCCAGCAGTGAGACGACAGAAGTAAAAAGCTCTGGGGCCAACGTCCTGACTTTC. It yields the protein CASSETTEVKSSGANVLTF.

This rearrangement joins TRBV6-1 to TRBJ2-3; no definite D call. CDR1 MNHNS and CDR2 SASEGT come from the germline V gene. The CDR3 contains 15 residues. V lost 6 bases, J lost 3 bases, and 16 bases lay in between. Written as DNA, the CDR3 is TGTGCCAGCAGCCTTGGAGCATATCGAACAGATACGCAGTATTTT. Its translation: CASSLGAYRTDTQYF.

This clonotype was counted only a few times. The chain combines TRBV5-6 with TRBJ2-1; 9 bases line up with TRBD1. Germline V gene lookup returns CDR1 SGHDT and CDR2 YYEEEE. The CDR3 runs 16 residues. Losses at the gene ends were 1 base for V and 4 bases for J; bases not matched to a gene: 6. Here the CDR3 reads CASSLISGQGYNEQFF. The CDR3 DNA is TGTGCCAGCAGCTTGATCTCCGGACAGGGGTACAATGAGCAGTTCTTC. Drawing the rest from reference TRBV5-6 and TRBJ2-1, the complete variable domain is DAGVTQSPTHLIKTRGQQVTLRCSPKSGHDTVSWYQQALGQGPQFIFQYYEEEERQRGNFPDRFSGHQFPNYSSELNVNALLLGDSALYLCASSLISGQGYNEQFFGPGTRLTVL.

The chain employs TRBV14 and TRBJ2-1, with no clear D. V lost 1 base, J lost 0 bases, and 7 bases lay in between. The CDR3 extends over 15 amino acids. Per the germline V gene, CDR1 is SGHDN and CDR2 is FVKESK. The CDR3 is CASSQGRYSYNEQFF. In nucleotides, the CDR3 is TGTGCCAGCAGCCAAGGACGCTACTCCTACAATGAGCAGTTCTTC.

Only a few counts were recorded for this clonotype. The J gene is TRBJ2-7, the V gene TRBV20-1; TRBD2 matches 14 bases. J gave up 9 bases and V 1 base, and 11 bases lay outside the gene matches. This CDR3 comprises 16 residues. In germline, CDR1 is DFQATT, CDR2 SNEGSKA (reference sequence). CDR3 sequence reads: CSARAGGTSGSIGQYF. In DNA form, the CDR3 reads TGCAGTGCTAGAGCGGGAGGGACTAGCGGGAGTATAGGGCAGTACTTC.

There are a few counts of this clonotype. The chain carries TRBV10-1 and TRBJ2-2; D not resolved. There are 14 residues in the CDR3. Germline V lookup: CDR1 WNHNN, CDR2 SYGVQD (reference sequence). Trimming left V 4 bases short and J 1 base short, with 7 bases between. The CDR3 reads CASSGPQNTGELFF. For the CDR3, the DNA is TGCGCCAGCAGTGGACCGCAGAACACCGGGGAGCTGTTTTTT.

The chain has TRBV20-1 and TRBJ2-7; 13 bases are a match to TRBD2. This CDR3 spans 16 amino acids. V lost 6 bases and J lost 2; bases outside the gene matches: 10. The germline V gene encodes CDR1 DFQATT and CDR2 SNEGSKA (reference sequence). The CDR3 coding sequence is TGCAGTGCCATTGGGACTAGCGGGGACATGACCTACGAGCAGTACTTC. Encoded protein: CSAIGTSGDMTYEQYF.

This rearrangement joins TRBV7-2 to TRBJ1-2; possibly TRBD1 for D (5 bases). Germline loops: CDR1 SGHTA, CDR2 FQGNSA. The CDR3 has 14 residues. Trimming left V 5 bases short and J 1 base short, with 11 bases between. CDR3 in amino acids: CASSEQQGNYGYTF. The DNA for the CDR3 is TGTGCCAGCAGCGAACAGCAGGGTAACTATGGCTACACCTTC.

In this sample, this clonotype turned up a few times. The chain combines TRBV12-3 or TRBV12-4 with TRBJ1-1; D remains ambiguous. The length of the CDR3 is 14 residues. With 2 bases removed from V and 6 bases from J, the gap between germline ends came to 13 bases. The CDR3 nucleotides are TGTGCCAGCAGTTTATTGCCTCCGAAGTCTGAAGCTTTCTTT. Translated: CASSLLPPKSEAFF.

The CDR3 loop is CASSCRSPGQMGDTQYF. CDR3 in DNA: TGTGCCAGCAGCTGTAGGAGCCCGGGACAGATGGGAGATACGCAGTATTTT. V usage is TRBV12-3 or TRBV12-4 and J usage is TRBJ2-3; 7 nucleotides agree with TRBD1. The ends lost 6 bases at V and 5 bases at J; junction bases unmatched: 17. This CDR3 is built from 17 residues.

The chain carries TRBV30 and TRBJ1-5; D not certain. V was trimmed by 0 bases and J by 7 bases, leaving 10 bases between them. CDR3 length equals 13 residues. Germline loops: CDR1 GTSNPN, CDR2 SVGIG (reference sequence). In DNA, the CDR3 is TGTGCCTGGAGTGTAAGGGAGGGACAGCCCCAGCATTTT. Its translation: CAWSVREGQPQHF.

This chain joins TRBV18 and TRBJ2-7; the match to TRBD1 covers 10 bases. V shed 9 bases and J 6 bases; nucleotides not matched to a gene: 5. CDR3 length: 12 amino acids. The germline gives CDR1 KGHSH, CDR2 LQKENI. The CDR3 DNA is TGTGCCAGTGACAGGGGGCAGTCCGAGCAGTACTTC. Its protein product is CASDRGQSEQYF. The full variable domain, with the rest looked up from reference TRBV18 and TRBJ2-7, is NAGVMQNPRHLVRRRGQEARLRCSPMKGHSHVYWYRQLPEEGLKFMVYLQKENIIDESGMPKERFSAEFPKEGPSILRIQQVVRGDSAAYFCASDRGQSEQYFGPGTRLTVT.

This clonotype appeared a few times. This sequence joins TRBV5-4 and TRBJ2-2; D is undetermined. The CDR3 totals 12 residues. Germline lookup yields CDR1 SGHNT and CDR2 YYREEE (reference sequence). The germline V and J ends were trimmed by 5 bases and 6 bases, with 8 bases remaining between them. The CDR3 nucleotides read TGTGCCAGCAGGACGTGGGCCGGGGAGCTGTTTTTT. It yields the protein CASRTWAGELFF.

This clonotype showed up just a few times. One end of the junction fails to match germline, which may point to a read error. The chain joins TRBV30 to TRBJ1-1; D unresolved. There are 12 residues in the CDR3. Germline V CDR1 and CDR2: GTSNPN, SVGIG (reference sequence). CDR3 bases: TGTGCCTGGAGTGACCGGGATCCCTCTTTGCTTTTT. The encoded protein is CAWSDRDPSLLF. Full variable domain (remainder filled in from reference TRBV30 and TRBJ1-1): SQTIHQWPATLVQPVGSPLSLECTVEGTSNPNLYWYRQAAGRGLQLLFYSVGIGQISSEVPQNLSASRPQDRQFILSSKKLLLSDSGFYLCAWSDRDPSLLFGQGTRLTVV.

The rearrangement links TRBV7-2 to TRBJ2-4; 7 positions agree with TRBD2. This CDR3 contains 15 residues. V shed 4 bases, J shed 0 bases, and the junction held 3 bases outside the gene matches. In germline, CDR1 is SGHTA, CDR2 FQGNSA. CDR3 coding DNA: TGTGCCAGCAGCTCGGCGGGAGTAGCCAAAAACATTCAGTACTTC. As protein: CASSSAGVAKNIQYF.

The sample holds a few counts of this clonotype. The chain combines TRBV5-1 with TRBJ2-7; 7 bases are a match to TRBD1. Germline V gives CDR1 SGHRS, CDR2 YFSETQ. J lost 3 bases, V lost 4 bases, and 7 bases had no gene match. This CDR3 region has 14 residues. The CDR3 nucleotides are TGCGCCAGCAGCAGGACGACAGGGATCTACGAGCAGTACTTC. Protein sequence: CASSRTTGIYEQYF.